This T cell receptor (beta chain) was sequenced during a study of blood T cell repertoires in COVID-19. Study-level background: Some COVID-19 samples were acute and others convalescent; all came from the United States, Italy and Spain. The cDNA or gDNA used as material had been derived from T cells, B-cell-depleted T cells, or PBMCs.

Trimming took 8 bases from V and 6 from J; bases not matched to a gene: 11. The CDR3 runs to 15 residues. Germline V gene lookup returns CDR1 ENHRY and CDR2 SYGVKD. Per the original data handling: Reference gene primer amplification gave nucleated cell count estimates. The repertoire was sequenced with immunoSEQ multiplex PCR; TCRdb's copy has only in-frame clones and lacks some. V and J calls and clone size are given by that table; D and trimming were obtained from the DNA. The table has 63,000 or so clones, about 86% seen once; the top ten hold 3.9%. This sequence was found in a man aged 70-80 years with active COVID-19. Sequenced input: peripheral blood. This chain links TRBV10-3 with TRBJ2-1; 9 nucleotides align to TRBD2. For the CDR3, the DNA is TGTGCCATCTCCCCACTAGCGGGCTCCCTCAATGAGCAGTTCTTC. Its translation: CAISPLAGSLNEQFF.